This T cell receptor (beta chain) came from a study of OX40 agonist ivuxolimab in advanced cancers. Study summary: The drug used for patients, ivuxolimab, was an agonistic anti-OX40 (CD134) antibody.

The data were produced by immunoSEQ multiplex PCR, yet TCRdb's version contains in-frame clones alone and is incomplete. The sample comprises over 75,000 clones, approximately 90% of which are singletons, and approximately 1.3% rests with the top ten. The CDR3 is made up of 13 amino acids. Germline V gives CDR1 LNHDA, CDR2 SQIVND (reference sequence). Trimming took 10 bases from V and 6 from J; bases not matched to a gene: 7. The investigators sampled blood at baseline, at cycle 4 day 1, and at cycle 7 day 1. This clonotype was sampled from an adult with an advanced solid tumor such as melanoma, head and neck, liver or kidney cancer. This sequence joins TRBV19 and TRBJ1-5; TRBD1 agrees at 9 bases. Sequenced here: CD4+ or CD8+ T cells sorted from blood, sampled in a trial of the OX40 agonist ivuxolimab. Here the CDR3 DNA reads TGTGCCACTACTAGGACAGGGGCTCAGCCCCAGCATTTT. Protein: CATTRTGAQPQHF.